This T cell receptor (beta chain) is from a study of T cell responses to AZD1222 COVID-19 vaccine. Generated by immunoSEQ multiplex PCR, the TCRdb table keeps only in-frame clones and is missing some. The data hold some 99,000 clones, with roughly 86% observed a single time. In the case of this clone: Its antigen is unknown.

The germline V and J ends were trimmed by 5 bases and 1 base, with 9 bases remaining between them. CDR1 is SGHRS, CDR2 YFSETQ, per germline. The CDR3 covers 14 residues. Overall study findings and caveats: Most donors were white British and more were female, and clonal diversity was possibly underestimated. Sampling captured repertoires only after the peak T cell response. Of the AZD1222 recipients, only six were seropositive at baseline.

The clonotype originates from an adult in good health. The sequences come from peripheral blood, collected on day 0 of MenACWY control vaccination. This chain links TRBV5-1 with TRBJ2-2; D ambiguous. The CDR3 loop is CASRSSGNTGELFF. CDR3 DNA sequence: TGCGCCAGCAGATCCTCAGGGAACACCGGGGAGCTGTTTTTT.